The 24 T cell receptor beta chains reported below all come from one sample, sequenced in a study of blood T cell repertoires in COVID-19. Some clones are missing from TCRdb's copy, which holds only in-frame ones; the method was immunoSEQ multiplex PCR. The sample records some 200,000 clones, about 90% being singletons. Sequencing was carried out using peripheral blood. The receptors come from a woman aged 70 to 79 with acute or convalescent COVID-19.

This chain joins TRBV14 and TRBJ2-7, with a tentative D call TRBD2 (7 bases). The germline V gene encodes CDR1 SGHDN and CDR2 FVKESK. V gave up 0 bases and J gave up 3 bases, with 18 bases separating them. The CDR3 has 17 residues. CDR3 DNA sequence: TGTGCCAGCAGCCAAGATCGGGGGCGGAGCGGGAACTACGAGCAGTACTTC. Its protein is CASSQDRGRSGNYEQYF.

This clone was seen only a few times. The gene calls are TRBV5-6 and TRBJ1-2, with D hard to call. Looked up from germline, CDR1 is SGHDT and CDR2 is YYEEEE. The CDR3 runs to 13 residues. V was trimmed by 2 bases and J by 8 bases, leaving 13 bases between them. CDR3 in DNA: TGTGCCAGCAGCTTCCCGTCCCCCGGGGGCTACACCTTC. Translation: CASSFPSPGGYTF.

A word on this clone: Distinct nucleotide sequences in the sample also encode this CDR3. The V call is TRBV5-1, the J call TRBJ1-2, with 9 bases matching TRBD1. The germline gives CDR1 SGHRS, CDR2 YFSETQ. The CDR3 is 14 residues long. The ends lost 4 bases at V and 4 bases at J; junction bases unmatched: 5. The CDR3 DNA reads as TGCGCCAGCAGCCCAGGACAGGGGATCTATGGCTACACCTTC. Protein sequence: CASSPGQGIYGYTF.

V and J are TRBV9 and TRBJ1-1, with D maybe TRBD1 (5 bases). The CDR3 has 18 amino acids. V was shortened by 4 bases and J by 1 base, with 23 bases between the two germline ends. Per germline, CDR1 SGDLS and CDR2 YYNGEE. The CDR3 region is CASSRTQGPGYRNTEAFF. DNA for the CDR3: TGTGCCAGCAGCCGCACCCAGGGTCCGGGTTACAGGAACACTGAAGCTTTCTTT.

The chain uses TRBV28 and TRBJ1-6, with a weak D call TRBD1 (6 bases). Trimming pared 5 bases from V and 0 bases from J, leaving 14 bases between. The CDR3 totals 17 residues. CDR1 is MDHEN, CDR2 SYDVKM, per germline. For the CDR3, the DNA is TGTGCCAGCAGTGATACGCAGGGGAGCTCCTATAATTCACCCCTCCACTTT. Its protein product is CASSDTQGSSYNSPLHF.

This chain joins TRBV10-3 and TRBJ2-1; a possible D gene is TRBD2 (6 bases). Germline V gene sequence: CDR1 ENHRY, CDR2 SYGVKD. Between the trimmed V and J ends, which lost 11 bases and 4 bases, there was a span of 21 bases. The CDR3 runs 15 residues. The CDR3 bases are TGTGCCTCGGGGACTCCGGGATTAGAATACAATGAGCAGTTCTTC. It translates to CASGTPGLEYNEQFF.

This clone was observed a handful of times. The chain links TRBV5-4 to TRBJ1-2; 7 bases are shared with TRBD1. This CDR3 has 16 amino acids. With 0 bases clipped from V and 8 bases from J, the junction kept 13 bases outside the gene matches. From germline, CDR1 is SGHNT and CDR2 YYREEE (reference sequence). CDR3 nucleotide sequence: TGTGCCAGCAGCTTGGAACTCCCGGGACAGCCGAGAGGCTACACCTTC. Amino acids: CASSLELPGQPRGYTF.

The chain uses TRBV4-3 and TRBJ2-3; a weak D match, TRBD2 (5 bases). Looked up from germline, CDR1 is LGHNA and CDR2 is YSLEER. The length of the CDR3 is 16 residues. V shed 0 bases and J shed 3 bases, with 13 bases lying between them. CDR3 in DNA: TGCGCCAGCAGCCAAGATGAGGGTCTTGGGACAGATACGCAGTATTTT. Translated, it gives CASSQDEGLGTDTQYF.

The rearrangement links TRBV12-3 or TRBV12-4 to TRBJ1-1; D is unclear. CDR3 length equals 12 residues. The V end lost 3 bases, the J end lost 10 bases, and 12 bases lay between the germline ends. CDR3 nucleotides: TGTGCCAGCAGTTTCCTCCAGGATAGAGCTTTCTTT. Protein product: CASSFLQDRAFF.

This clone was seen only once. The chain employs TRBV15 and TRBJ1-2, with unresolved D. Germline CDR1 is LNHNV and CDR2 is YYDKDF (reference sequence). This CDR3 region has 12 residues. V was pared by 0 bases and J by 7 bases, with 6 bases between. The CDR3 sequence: CATSRDRFGYTF. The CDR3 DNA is TGTGCCACCAGCAGAGACAGGTTTGGCTACACCTTC.

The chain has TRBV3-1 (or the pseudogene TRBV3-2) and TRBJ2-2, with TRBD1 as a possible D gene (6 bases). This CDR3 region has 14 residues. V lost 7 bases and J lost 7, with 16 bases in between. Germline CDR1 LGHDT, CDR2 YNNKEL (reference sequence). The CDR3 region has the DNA TGTGCCAGCACCCTTTCACAGGGAAACGGGGAGCTGTTTTTT. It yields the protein CASTLSQGNGELFF.

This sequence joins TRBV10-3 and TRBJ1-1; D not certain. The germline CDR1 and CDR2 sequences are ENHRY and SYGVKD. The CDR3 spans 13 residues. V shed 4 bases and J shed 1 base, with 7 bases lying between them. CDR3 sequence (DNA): TGTGCCATCAGTGGACAAGGGAACACTGAAGCTTTCTTT. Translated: CAISGQGNTEAFF.

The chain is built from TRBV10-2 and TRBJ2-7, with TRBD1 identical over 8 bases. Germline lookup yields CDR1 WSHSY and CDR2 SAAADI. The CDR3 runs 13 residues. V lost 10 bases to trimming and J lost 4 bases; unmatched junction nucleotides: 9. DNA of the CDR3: TGCGCCACCCAACAGACAGGGGATTACGAGCAGTACTTC. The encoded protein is CATQQTGDYEQYF.

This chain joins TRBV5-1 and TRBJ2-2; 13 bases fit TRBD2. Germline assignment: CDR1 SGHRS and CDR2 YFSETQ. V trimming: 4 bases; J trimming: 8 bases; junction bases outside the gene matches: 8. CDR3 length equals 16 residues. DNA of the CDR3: TGCGCCAGCAGCCCAGGACTAGCGGGAGTCGCTGGGGAGCTGTTTTTT. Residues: CASSPGLAGVAGELFF.

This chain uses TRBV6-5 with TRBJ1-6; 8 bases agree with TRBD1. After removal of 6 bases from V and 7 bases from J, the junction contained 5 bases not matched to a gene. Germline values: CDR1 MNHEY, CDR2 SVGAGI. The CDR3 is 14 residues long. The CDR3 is CASRPGQENSPLHF. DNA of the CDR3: TGTGCCAGCAGACCGGGACAGGAGAATTCACCCCTCCACTTT.

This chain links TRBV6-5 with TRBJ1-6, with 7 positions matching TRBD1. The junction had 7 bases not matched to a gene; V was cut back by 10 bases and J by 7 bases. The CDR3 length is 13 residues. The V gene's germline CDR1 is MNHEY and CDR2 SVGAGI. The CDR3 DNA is TGTGCCACTTCGGGACAGTTAAATTCACCCCTCCACTTT. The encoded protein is CATSGQLNSPLHF.

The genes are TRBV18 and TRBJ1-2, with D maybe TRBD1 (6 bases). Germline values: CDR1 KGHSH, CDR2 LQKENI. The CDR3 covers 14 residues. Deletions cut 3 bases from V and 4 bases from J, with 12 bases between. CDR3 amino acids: CASSPGRDTYGYTF. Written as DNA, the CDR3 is TGTGCCAGCTCACCGGGGAGGGACACCTATGGCTACACCTTC.

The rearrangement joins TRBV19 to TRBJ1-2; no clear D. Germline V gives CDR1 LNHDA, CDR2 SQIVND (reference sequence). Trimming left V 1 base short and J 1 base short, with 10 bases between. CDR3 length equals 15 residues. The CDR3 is CASSIAPRGNYGYTF. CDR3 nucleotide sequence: TGTGCCAGTAGTATAGCCCCTCGGGGTAACTATGGCTACACCTTC.

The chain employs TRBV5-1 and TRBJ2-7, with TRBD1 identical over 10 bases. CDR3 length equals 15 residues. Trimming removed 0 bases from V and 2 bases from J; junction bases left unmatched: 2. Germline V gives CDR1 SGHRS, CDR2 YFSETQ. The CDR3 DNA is TGCGCCAGCAGCTTGGAGGGACAGGGGACCTACGAGCAGTACTTC. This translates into CASSLEGQGTYEQYF.

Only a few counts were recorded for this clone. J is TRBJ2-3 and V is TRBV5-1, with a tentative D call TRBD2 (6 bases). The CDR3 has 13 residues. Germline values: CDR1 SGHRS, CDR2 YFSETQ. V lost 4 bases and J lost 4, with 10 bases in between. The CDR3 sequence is CASSKAGADTQYF. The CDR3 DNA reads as TGCGCCAGCAGCAAAGCGGGCGCAGATACGCAGTATTTT.

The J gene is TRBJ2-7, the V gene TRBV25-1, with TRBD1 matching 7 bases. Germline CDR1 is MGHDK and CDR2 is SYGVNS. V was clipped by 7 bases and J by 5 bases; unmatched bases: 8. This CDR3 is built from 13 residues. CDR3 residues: CASKGTDRDEQYF. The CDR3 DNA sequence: TGTGCCAGCAAGGGAACAGACAGGGACGAGCAGTACTTC.

This CDR3 is CASSLGSGIYEQYF. DNA of the CDR3: TGTGCCAGCAGCTTAGGATCAGGAATTTACGAGCAGTACTTC. The chain recombines TRBV7-2 with TRBJ2-7; D is ambiguous. The CDR3 is 14 amino acids. The germline CDR1 and CDR2 sequences are SGHTA and FQGNSA. V dropped 1 base and J dropped 4 bases, with 11 bases sitting between them.

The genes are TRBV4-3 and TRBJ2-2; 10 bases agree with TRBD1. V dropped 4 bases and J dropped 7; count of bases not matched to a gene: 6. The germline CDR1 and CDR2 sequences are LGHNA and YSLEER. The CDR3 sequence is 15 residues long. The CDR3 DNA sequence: TGCGCCAGCAGCCCCAGGACAGGGGGAAGCGGGGAGCTGTTTTTT. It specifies CASSPRTGGSGELFF.

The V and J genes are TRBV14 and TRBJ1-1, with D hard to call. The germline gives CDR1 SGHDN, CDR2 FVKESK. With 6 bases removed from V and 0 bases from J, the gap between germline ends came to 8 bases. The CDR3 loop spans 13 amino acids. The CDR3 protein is CASSPSVNTEAFF. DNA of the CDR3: TGTGCCAGCAGTCCGTCAGTGAACACTGAAGCTTTCTTT.